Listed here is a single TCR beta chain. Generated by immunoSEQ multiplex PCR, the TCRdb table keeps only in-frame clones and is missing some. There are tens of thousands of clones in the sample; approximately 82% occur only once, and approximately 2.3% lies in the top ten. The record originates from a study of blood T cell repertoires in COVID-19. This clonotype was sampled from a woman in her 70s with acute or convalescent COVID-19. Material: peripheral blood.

The CDR3 region has the DNA TGTGCCAGCAGAAAGGGGATTGAAGCTTTCTTT. It codes for CASRKGIEAFF. The chain links TRBV6-1 to TRBJ1-1; TRBD1 is a possible D gene (5 bases). From germline, CDR1 is MNHNS and CDR2 SASEGT. V was clipped by 6 bases and J by 7 bases, with 9 bases between them. The length of the CDR3 is 11 residues.